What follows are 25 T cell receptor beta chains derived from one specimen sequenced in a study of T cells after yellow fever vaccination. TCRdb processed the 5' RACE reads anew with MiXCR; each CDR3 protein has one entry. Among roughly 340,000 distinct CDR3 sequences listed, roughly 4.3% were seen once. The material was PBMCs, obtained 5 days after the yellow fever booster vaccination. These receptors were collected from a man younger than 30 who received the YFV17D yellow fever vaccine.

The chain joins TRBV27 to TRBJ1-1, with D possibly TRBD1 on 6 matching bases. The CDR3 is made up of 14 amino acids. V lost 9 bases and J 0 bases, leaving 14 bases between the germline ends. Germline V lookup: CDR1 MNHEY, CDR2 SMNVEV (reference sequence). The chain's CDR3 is CASRPGVMNTEAFF. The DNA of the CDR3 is TGTGCCAGTAGACCAGGGGTGATGAACACTGAAGCTTTCTTT.

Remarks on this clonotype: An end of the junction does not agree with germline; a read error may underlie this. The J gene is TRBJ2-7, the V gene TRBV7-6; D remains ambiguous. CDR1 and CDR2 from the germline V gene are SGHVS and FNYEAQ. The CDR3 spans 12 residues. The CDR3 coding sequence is TGTGCCAGCAGCTTAGCCGGCAGTCCCCCCGTCTTC. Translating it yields CASSLAGSPPVF. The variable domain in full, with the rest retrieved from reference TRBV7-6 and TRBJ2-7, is GAGVSQSPRYKVTKRGQDVALRCDPISGHVSLYWYRQALGQGPEFLTYFNYEAQQDKSGLPNDRFSAERPEGSISTLTIQRTEQRDSAMYRCASSLAGSPPVFGPGTRLTVT.

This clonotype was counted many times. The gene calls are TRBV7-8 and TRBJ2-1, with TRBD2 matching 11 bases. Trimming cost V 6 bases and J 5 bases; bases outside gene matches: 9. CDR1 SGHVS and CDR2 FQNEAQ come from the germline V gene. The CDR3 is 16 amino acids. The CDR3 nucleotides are TGTGCCAGCAGGGAAACCGGGACTAGCGGCCACAATGAGCAGTTCTTC. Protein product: CASRETGTSGHNEQFF.

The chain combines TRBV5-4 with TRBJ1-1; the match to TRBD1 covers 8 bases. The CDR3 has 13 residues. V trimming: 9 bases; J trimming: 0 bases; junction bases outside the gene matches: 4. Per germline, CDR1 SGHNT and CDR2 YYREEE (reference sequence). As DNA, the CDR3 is TGTGCCACCGGACAGGGTCTGAACACTGAAGCTTTCTTT. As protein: CATGQGLNTEAFF.

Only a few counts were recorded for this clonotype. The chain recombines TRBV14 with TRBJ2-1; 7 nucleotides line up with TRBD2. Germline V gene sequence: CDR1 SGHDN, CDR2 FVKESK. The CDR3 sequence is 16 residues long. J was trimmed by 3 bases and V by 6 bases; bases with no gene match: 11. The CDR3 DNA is TGTGCCAGCAGTCCGCTTGGTGCGGGGGACTACAATGAGCAGTTCTTC. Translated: CASSPLGAGDYNEQFF.

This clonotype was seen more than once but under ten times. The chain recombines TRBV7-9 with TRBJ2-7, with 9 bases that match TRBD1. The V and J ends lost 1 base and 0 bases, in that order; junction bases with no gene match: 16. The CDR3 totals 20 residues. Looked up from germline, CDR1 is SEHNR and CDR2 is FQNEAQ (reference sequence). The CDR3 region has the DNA TGTGCCAGCAGCTTAGTCCCCGCGGGACAGGGAAGGCAAAGCTCCTACGAGCAGTACGTC. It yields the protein CASSLVPAGQGRQSSYEQYV.

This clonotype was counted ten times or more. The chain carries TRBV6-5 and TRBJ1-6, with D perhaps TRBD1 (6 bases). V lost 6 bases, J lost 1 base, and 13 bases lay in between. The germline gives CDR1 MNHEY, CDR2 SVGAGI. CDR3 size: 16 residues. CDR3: CASSKGGVSYNSPLHF. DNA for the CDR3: TGTGCCAGCAGCAAAGGGGGGGTGTCCTATAATTCACCCCTCCACTTT.

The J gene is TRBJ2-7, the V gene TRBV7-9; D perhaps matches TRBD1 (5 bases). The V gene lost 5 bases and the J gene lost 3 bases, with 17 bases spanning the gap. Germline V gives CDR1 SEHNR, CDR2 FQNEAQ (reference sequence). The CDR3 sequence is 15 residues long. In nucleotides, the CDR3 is TGTGCCAGCAGCAACACAGGAACCGATGGCTACGAGCAGTACTTC. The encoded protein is CASSNTGTDGYEQYF.

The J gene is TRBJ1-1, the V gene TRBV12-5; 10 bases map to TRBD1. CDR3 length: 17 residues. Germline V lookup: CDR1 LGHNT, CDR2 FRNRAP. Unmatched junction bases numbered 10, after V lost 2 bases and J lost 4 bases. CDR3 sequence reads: CASGLRVPGQGITEAFF. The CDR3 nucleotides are TGTGCTAGTGGTTTGAGGGTTCCGGGACAGGGGATCACTGAAGCTTTCTTT.

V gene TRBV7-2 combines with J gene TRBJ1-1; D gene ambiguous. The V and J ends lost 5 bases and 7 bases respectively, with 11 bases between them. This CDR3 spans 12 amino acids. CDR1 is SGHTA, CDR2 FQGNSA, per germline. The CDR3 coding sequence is TGTGCCAGCAGCACCTCAGGTGTTGAAGCTTTCTTT. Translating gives CASSTSGVEAFF.

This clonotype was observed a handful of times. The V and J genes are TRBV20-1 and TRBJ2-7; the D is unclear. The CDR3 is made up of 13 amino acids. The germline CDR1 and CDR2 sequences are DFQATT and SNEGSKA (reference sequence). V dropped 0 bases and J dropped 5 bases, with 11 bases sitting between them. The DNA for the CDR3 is TGCAGTGCTAGAGATCTGAAGAACCACGAGCAGTACTTC. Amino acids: CSARDLKNHEQYF.

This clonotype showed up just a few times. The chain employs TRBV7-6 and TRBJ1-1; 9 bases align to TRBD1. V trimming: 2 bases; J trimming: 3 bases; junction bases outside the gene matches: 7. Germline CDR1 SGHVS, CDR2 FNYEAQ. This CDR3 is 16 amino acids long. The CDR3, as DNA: TGTGCCAGCAGCTTACCACAGGGGGCTTTGTACACTGAAGCTTTCTTT. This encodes CASSLPQGALYTEAFF.

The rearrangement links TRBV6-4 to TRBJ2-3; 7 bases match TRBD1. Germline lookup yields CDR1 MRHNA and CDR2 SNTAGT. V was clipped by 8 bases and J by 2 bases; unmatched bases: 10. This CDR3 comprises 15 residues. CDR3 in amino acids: CASDDRVIITDTQYF. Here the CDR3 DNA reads TGTGCCAGCGACGACAGGGTGATAATCACAGATACGCAGTATTTT.

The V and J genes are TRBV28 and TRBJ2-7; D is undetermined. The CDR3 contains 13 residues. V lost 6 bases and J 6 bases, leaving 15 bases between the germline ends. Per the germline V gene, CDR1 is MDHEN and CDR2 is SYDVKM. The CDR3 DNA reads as TGTGCCAGCAGCCCCCGAGGCCCTCCCGAGCAGTACGTC. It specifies CASSPRGPPEQYV.

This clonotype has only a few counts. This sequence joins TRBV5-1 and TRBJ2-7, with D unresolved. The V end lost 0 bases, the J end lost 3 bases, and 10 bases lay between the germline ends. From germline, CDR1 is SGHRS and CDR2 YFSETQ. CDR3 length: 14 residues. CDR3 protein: CASSLEGMGYEQYF. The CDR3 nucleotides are TGCGCCAGCAGCTTGGAAGGGATGGGCTACGAGCAGTACTTC.

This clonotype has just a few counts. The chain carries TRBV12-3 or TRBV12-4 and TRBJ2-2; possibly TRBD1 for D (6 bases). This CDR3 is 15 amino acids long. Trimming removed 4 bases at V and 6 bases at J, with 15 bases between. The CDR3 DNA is TGTGCCAGCAGTTCACCGGGACATTTAGCCGGGGAGCTGTTTTTT. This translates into CASSSPGHLAGELFF.

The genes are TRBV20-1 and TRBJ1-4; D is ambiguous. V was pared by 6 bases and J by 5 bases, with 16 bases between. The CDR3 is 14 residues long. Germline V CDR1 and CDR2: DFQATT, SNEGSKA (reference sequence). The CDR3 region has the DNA TGCAGTGCCACTCACAGATCTGGGAATGAAAAACTGTTTTTT. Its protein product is CSATHRSGNEKLFF.

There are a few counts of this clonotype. The CDR3 region is CSARNRGRFYEQYV. The CDR3 DNA follows: TGCAGTGCTAGAAACAGGGGGCGATTTTACGAGCAGTACGTC. This rearrangement joins TRBV20-1 to TRBJ2-7; TRBD1 matches at 9 bases. The germline CDR1 and CDR2 sequences are DFQATT and SNEGSKA (reference sequence). The CDR3 is 14 amino acids. V shed 2 bases and J 4 bases; nucleotides not matched to a gene: 6.

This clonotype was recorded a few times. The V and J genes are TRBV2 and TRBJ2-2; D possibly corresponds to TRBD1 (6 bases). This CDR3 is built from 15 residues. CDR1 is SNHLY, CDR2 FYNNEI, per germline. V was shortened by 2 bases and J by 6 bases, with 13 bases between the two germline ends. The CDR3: CASSEQGQGSGELFF. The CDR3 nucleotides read TGTGCCAGCAGTGAACAGGGCCAGGGGTCCGGGGAGCTGTTTTTT.

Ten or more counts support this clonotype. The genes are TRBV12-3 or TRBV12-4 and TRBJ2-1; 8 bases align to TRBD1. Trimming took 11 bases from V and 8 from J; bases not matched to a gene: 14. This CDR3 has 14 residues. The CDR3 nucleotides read TGTGCCTGCGACAGGGGTGGTTTGAGCGATGAGCAGTTCTTC. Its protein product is CACDRGGLSDEQFF.

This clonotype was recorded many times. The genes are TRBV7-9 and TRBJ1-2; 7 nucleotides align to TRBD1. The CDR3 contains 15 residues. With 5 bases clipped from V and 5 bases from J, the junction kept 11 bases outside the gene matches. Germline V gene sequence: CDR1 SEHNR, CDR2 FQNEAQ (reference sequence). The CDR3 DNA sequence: TGTGCCAGCAGCCCAGGGACAGCCGGACCATATGGCTACACCTTC. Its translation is CASSPGTAGPYGYTF. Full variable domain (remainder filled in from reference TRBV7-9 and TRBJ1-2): DTGVSQNPRHKITKRGQNVTFRCDPISEHNRLYWYRQTLGQGPEFLTYFQNEAQLEKSRLLSDRFSAERPKGSFSTLEIQRTEQGDSAMYLCASSPGTAGPYGYTFGSGTRLTVV.

The CDR3: CASRTGGAYEQYF. CDR3 in DNA: TGTGCCAGCAGGACAGGGGGCGCGTACGAGCAGTACTTC. The V gene is TRBV27, the J gene TRBJ2-7; 10 bases fit TRBD1. In germline, CDR1 is MNHEY, CDR2 SMNVEV (reference sequence). Trimming at V came to 6 bases and at J to 4 bases, leaving 3 bases not matched to a gene. The CDR3 is 13 residues long.

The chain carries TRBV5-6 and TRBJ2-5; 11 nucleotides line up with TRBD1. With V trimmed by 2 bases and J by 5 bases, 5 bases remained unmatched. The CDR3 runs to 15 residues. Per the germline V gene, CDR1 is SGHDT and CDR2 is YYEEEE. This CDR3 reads CASSFGQGAAETQYF. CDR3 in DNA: TGTGCCAGCAGCTTTGGACAGGGGGCGGCGGAGACCCAGTACTTC.

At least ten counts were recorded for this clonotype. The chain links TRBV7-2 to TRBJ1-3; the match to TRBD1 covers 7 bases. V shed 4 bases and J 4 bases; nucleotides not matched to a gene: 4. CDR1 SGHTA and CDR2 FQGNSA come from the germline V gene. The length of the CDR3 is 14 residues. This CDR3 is CASSSDRAGNTIYF. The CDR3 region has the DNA TGTGCCAGCAGCTCAGACAGGGCCGGAAACACCATATATTTT. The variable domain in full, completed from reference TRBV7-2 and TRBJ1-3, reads GAGVSQSPSNKVTEKGKDVELRCDPISGHTALYWYRQSLGQGLEFLIYFQGNSAPDKSGLPSDRFSAERTGGSVSTLTIQRTQQEDSAVYLCASSSDRAGNTIYFGEGSWLTVV.

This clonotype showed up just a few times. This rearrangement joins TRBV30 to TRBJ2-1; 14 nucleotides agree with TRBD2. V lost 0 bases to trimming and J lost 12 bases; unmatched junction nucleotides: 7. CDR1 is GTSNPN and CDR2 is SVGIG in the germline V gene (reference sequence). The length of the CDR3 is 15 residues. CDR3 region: CAWSVGTSGSDWQFF. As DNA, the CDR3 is TGTGCCTGGAGTGTCGGGACTAGCGGGAGCGATTGGCAGTTCTTC.